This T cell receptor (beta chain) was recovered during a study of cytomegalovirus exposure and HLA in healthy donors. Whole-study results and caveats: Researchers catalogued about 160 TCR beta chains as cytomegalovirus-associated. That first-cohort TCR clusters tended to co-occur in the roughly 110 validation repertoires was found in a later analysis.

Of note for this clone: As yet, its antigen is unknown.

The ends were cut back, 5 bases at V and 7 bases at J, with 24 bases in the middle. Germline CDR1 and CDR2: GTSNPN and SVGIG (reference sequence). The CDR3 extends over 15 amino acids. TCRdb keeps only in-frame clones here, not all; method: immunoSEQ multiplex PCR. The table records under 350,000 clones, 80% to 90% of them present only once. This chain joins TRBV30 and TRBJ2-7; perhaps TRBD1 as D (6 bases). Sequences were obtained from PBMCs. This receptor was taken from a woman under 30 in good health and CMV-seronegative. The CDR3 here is CAWRGWRQASGEQYF. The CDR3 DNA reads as TGTGCCTGGCGGGGATGGCGACAGGCTTCAGGGGAGCAGTACTTC.